Listed here are 23 T cell receptor beta chains from one sample, sequenced in a study of blood T cells in healthy people across ages. The use of a sample-barcoded 5' primer and a J-beta primer mix characterized a second PCR of about 7 to 12 cycles. MiXCR was run by TCRdb on the 5' RACE reads, yielding one entry per CDR3 protein. This table has about 580,000 distinct CDR3 sequences, roughly 43% appearing once. The sample was blood. The receptors here all came from an older man in good health.

The gene calls are TRBV4-3 and TRBJ1-2; D gene ambiguous. Germline values: CDR1 LGHNA, CDR2 YSLEER. Trimming removed 0 bases at V and 5 bases at J, with 13 bases between. This CDR3 region has 15 residues. CDR3 amino acids: CASSQDRAGRYGYTF. For the CDR3, the DNA is TGCGCCAGCAGCCAAGATAGGGCGGGTAGATATGGCTACACCTTC.

This clonotype was detected only a few times. The chain uses TRBV7-3 and TRBJ2-1; D possibly corresponds to TRBD2 (6 bases). The CDR3 is made up of 13 amino acids. V shed 5 bases and J shed 7 bases, with 12 bases lying between them. Germline lookup yields CDR1 SGHTA and CDR2 FQGTGA. The CDR3 sequence: CASSLTSMNEQFF. The CDR3 DNA reads TGTGCCAGCAGCCTGACTAGTATGAATGAGCAGTTCTTC.

The CDR3 DNA sequence: TGCAGTGCTAGTTTGAACGAGCAGTACTTC. Amino acid sequence: CSASLNEQYF. This rearrangement joins TRBV20-1 to TRBJ2-7; D remains ambiguous. Germline V lookup: CDR1 DFQATT, CDR2 SNEGSKA (reference sequence). The CDR3 covers 10 residues. V was pared by 3 bases and J by 5 bases, with 5 bases between.

Concerning this clonotype: A much larger clonotype is one base distant, so this may be a read error. The CDR3 loop reads CASSVQGLNNEQYF. Written as DNA, the CDR3 is TGTGCCAGCAGCGTACAGGGGCTCAACAATGAGCAGTACTTC. The gene calls are TRBV9 and TRBJ2-5, with D tentatively TRBD1 (6 bases). V lost 1 base and J 11 bases, leaving 18 bases between the germline ends. The CDR3 has 14 residues. In germline, CDR1 is SGDLS, CDR2 YYNGEE.

The chain uses TRBV15 and TRBJ2-7; TRBD1 agrees at 7 bases. The CDR3 loop spans 14 amino acids. J was trimmed by 6 bases and V by 11 bases; bases with no gene match: 16. The germline V gene has CDR1 LNHNV and CDR2 YYDKDF (reference sequence). The CDR3 bases are TGTGCCGCGGCGCAGGGGGTGAAGGGGGCCGAGCAGTACTTC. This encodes CAAAQGVKGAEQYF.

The chain carries TRBV20-1 and TRBJ2-3; TRBD1 matches 9 bases. V lost 3 bases and J lost 4; bases outside the gene matches: 8. The length of the CDR3 is 15 residues. Germline V gene sequence: CDR1 DFQATT, CDR2 SNEGSKA (reference sequence). This CDR3 is CSASSRTGAPDTQYF. The CDR3 DNA is TGCAGTGCTAGCAGCCGGACAGGGGCGCCAGATACGCAGTATTTT.

The chain carries TRBV7-9 and TRBJ2-1; 10 bases align to TRBD2. CDR3 length: 13 amino acids. V shed 8 bases and J 6 bases; nucleotides not matched to a gene: 4. Germline-derived CDR1 and CDR2 are SEHNR and FQNEAQ (reference sequence). The CDR3 coding sequence is TGTGCCAGCGTGAGCGGGGGGGTCAATGAGCAGTTCTTC. Residues: CASVSGGVNEQFF.

The genes are TRBV7-2 and TRBJ2-7; D uncertain. The CDR3 spans 16 residues. Germline V gene sequence: CDR1 SGHTA, CDR2 FQGNSA. With 0 bases removed from V and 2 bases from J, the gap between germline ends came to 14 bases. The CDR3 nucleotides read TGTGCCAGCAGCTTAGCCCCCATCCCTGGGGCCTACGAGCAGTACTTC. Its protein product is CASSLAPIPGAYEQYF.

Comments on this clonotype: A much larger clone is a single base away; this may be a read error. The rearrangement joins TRBV20-1 to TRBJ2-3; the D is unclear. Per germline, CDR1 DFQATT and CDR2 SNEGSKA (reference sequence). The CDR3 runs 15 residues. V was shortened by 3 bases and J by 2 bases, with 15 bases between the two germline ends. CDR3 in amino acids: CSASPVGEFTDTQYF. The CDR3 coding sequence is TGCAGTGCTAGCCCCGTTGGCGAGTTCACAGATACGCAGTATTTT.

This chain links TRBV10-1 with TRBJ2-7; D gene uncertain. Germline CDR1 reads WNHNN; CDR2 reads SYGVQD (reference sequence). The V end lost 5 bases, the J end lost 10 bases, and 21 bases lay between the germline ends. The CDR3 has 14 amino acids. CDR3 sequence reads: CASSPNIDTVLQYF. The CDR3 DNA reads TGCGCCAGCAGTCCAAATATCGACACGGTACTTCAGTACTTC.

The chain couples TRBV20-1 to TRBJ2-3; no firm D call. This CDR3 spans 14 amino acids. Germline V gene lookup returns CDR1 DFQATT and CDR2 SNEGSKA (reference sequence). V gave up 0 bases and J gave up 4 bases, with 11 bases separating them. CDR3 protein: CSARDRVAPDTQYF. The CDR3 region has the DNA TGCAGTGCTAGAGATCGGGTAGCCCCAGATACGCAGTATTTT.

V is TRBV20-1 and J is TRBJ2-3; no definite D call. The CDR3 contains 11 residues. V was pared by 3 bases and J by 6 bases, with 7 bases between. CDR1 and CDR2 (germline): DFQATT, SNEGSKA (reference sequence). CDR3 sequence (DNA): TGCAGTGCTAGGTCCCGGGATACGCAGTATTTT. Its translation is CSARSRDTQYF.

In this sample, this clonotype turned up a few times. The CDR3 loop is CSAGASGRRETQYF. The CDR3 region has the DNA TGCAGTGCTGGAGCCTCAGGTCGACGGGAGACCCAGTACTTC. The rearrangement links TRBV20-1 to TRBJ2-5, with no clear D. V was pared by 5 bases and J by 5 bases, with 18 bases between. In germline, CDR1 is DFQATT, CDR2 SNEGSKA (reference sequence). The CDR3 has 14 amino acids.

This clonotype was observed a few times. DNA of the CDR3: TGTGCCTGGAGTGTCGAGGGCCAGGCTAACTCTAACTATGGCTACACCTTC. Amino acids: CAWSVEGQANSNYGYTF. The chain recombines TRBV30 with TRBJ1-2, with D unresolved. Trimming stripped 0 bases from V and 0 bases from J, with 17 bases between. CDR3 size: 17 residues. Germline CDR1 is GTSNPN and CDR2 is SVGIG (reference sequence).

The sample holds many counts of this clonotype. The J gene is TRBJ2-7, the V gene TRBV6-5, with D possibly being TRBD2 (6 bases). The germline V gene encodes CDR1 MNHEY and CDR2 SVGAGI. Trimming removed 2 bases at V and 5 bases at J, with 16 bases between. The CDR3 contains 15 residues. CDR3 nucleotides: TGTGCCAGCAGTTACCACCGGGACTCCCAAGACGAGCAGTACTTC. This sequence encodes CASSYHRDSQDEQYF.

The CDR3 nucleotides read TGTGCCAGCAGCGCGAAGTACACAGATACGCAGTATTTT. Its translation is CASSAKYTDTQYF. V and J are TRBV7-2 and TRBJ2-3; D is unclear. The V end was cut by 5 bases, the J end by 2 bases, with 8 bases between. Germline lookup yields CDR1 SGHTA and CDR2 FQGNSA. The CDR3 runs 13 residues.

In its sample, this clonotype was seen a few times. The chain joins TRBV7-9 to TRBJ1-3; D is undetermined. The germline CDR1 and CDR2 sequences are SEHNR and FQNEAQ (reference sequence). This CDR3 comprises 14 residues. Trimming took 5 bases from V and 4 from J, leaving 12 bases between them. CDR3 sequence: CASSKVRSGNTIYF. The DNA of the CDR3 is TGTGCCAGCAGCAAAGTGAGGTCGGGAAACACCATATATTTT.

In this sample, this clonotype turned up a few times. The chain couples TRBV12-3 or TRBV12-4 to TRBJ2-1; maybe TRBD2 (5 bases). The CDR3 totals 14 residues. V was cut by 6 bases and J by 6 bases, with 15 bases left in between. CDR3 DNA: TGTGCCAGCAGGGCCCGTGGGAGTTCCAATGAGCAGTTCTTC. It specifies CASRARGSSNEQFF.

The table lists this clonotype with many counts. The chain is built from TRBV6-5 and TRBJ2-1; weak D call: TRBD2 (6 bases). Between the trimmed V and J ends, which lost 7 bases and 10 bases, there was a span of 23 bases. Germline CDR1 and CDR2: MNHEY and SVGAGI. The CDR3 has 15 amino acids. The CDR3 nucleotides read TGTGCCAGCACCTTACGGGCGGGGATAGGAAAGGAGCAGTTCTTC. It is translated as CASTLRAGIGKEQFF.

The genes are TRBV7-2 and TRBJ2-4, with D unclear. The DNA end is more similar to TRBJ2-7, so the J call may be wrong. CDR3 length: 15 amino acids. The germline V gene has CDR1 SGHTA and CDR2 FQGNSA. CDR3 coding DNA: TGTGCCAGCAGGTTGACGGAAATTAACTCCTACGAGCAGTACTTC. This codes for CASRLTEINSYEQYF.

This clonotype was recorded a few times. This chain links TRBV3-1 with TRBJ1-2; 8 bases are shared with TRBD1. Germline V gives CDR1 LGHDT, CDR2 YNNKEL (reference sequence). The CDR3 has 16 residues. Trimming at V came to 3 bases and at J to 1 base, leaving 7 bases not matched to a gene. CDR3 bases: TGTGCCAGCAGCCAGCTTGACAGGGGACATAACTATGGCTACACCTTC. Its translation is CASSQLDRGHNYGYTF.

The CDR3 region has the DNA TGCGCCAGCAGCACAGACAGGGGCGCGGACACTGAAGCTTTCTTT. Translation gives CASSTDRGADTEAFF. This chain uses TRBV5-1 with TRBJ1-1, with 8 bases aligning to TRBD1. This CDR3 contains 15 residues. The germline gives CDR1 SGHRS, CDR2 YFSETQ. The ends lost 4 bases at V and 3 bases at J; junction bases unmatched: 8. Full variable domain (remainder filled in from reference TRBV5-1 and TRBJ1-1): KAGVTQTPRYLIKTRGQQVTLSCSPISGHRSVSWYQQTPGQGLQFLFEYFSETQRNKGNFPGRFSGRQFSNSRSEMNVSTLELGDSALYLCASSTDRGADTEAFFGQGTRLTVV.

This clonotype was counted a few times. This chain joins TRBV9 and TRBJ1-1; possible D gene TRBD1, 5 bases. The CDR3 is made up of 14 amino acids. Trimming pared 5 bases from V and 1 base from J, leaving 12 bases between. Germline CDR1 and CDR2: SGDLS and YYNGEE. The CDR3 loop is CASSATDKNTEAFF. CDR3 nucleotides: TGTGCCAGCAGTGCGACAGATAAGAACACTGAAGCTTTCTTT.